The sample holds a few counts of the clone carrying this T cell receptor beta chain. Its target is not known. Trimming took 2 bases from V and 3 from J, leaving 10 bases between them. The germline V gene encodes CDR1 MNHEY and CDR2 SVGAGI. The CDR3 totals 14 residues. TCRdb re-derived calls from the 5' RACE reads in MiXCR, one entry per CDR3 protein. The table includes approximately 500,000 distinct CDR3 sequences, 20% to 25% detected once. The source of the sample is a study of identical twins. Study-wide results and caveats: A cross-sectional statistical analysis, not follow-up of the same donors, supported the conclusions.

The sample also formed part of further work on T cells expressing NK-cell markers. That work contributes: Repertoire data for TCR beta were derived from sorted T cells (CD3+CD56+NKG2C+, CD3+CD56+NKG2C- and CD3+CD56-NKG2C+). The sequencing cohort of eight donors included seven HCMV-seropositive individuals and one seronegative individual. Similarly, these clonotypes led the CD3+CD56-NKG2C+ fraction as well in several donors.

The clonotype originates from a woman under 30 in good health. Sequenced sample: CD4+ T cells sorted from blood. This chain links TRBV6-5 with TRBJ2-5; either TRBD1 or TRBD2 may supply D (5 bases each). The CDR3 DNA reads as TGTGCCAGCAGTTACCGGGGCCTAGAAGAGACCCAGTACTTC. Residues: CASSYRGLEETQYF.